This T cell receptor beta chain was sequenced during a study of OX40 agonist ivuxolimab in advanced cancers. Regarding the research as a whole: Ivuxolimab was a fully human IgG2 agonistic monoclonal antibody targeting the costimulatory receptor OX40 (CD134). Intravenous ivuxolimab was administered to patients every 2 weeks at six dose levels: 0.01, 0.1, 0.3, 1.5, 3 and 10 mg/kg. Among the roughly 52 dose-escalation patients, about 20 had hepatocellular carcinoma, some 15 melanoma, 9 renal cell carcinoma and 9 head and neck cancer. Partial responses occurred in three dose-escalation patients: two with cutaneous melanoma and one with hepatocellular carcinoma. Peripheral TCRbeta sequencing was intended to test whether TCR sequence diversity was altered and clonal T-cell expansion was caused by ivuxolimab. Prior anti-PD-1, anti-PD-L1 or anti-CTLA-4 therapy was permitted, and about 40% of dose-escalation patients had received checkpoint inhibitors. The paper describes the monotherapy dose-escalation part (N ≈ 50 patients) of the phase I trial of ivuxolimab. In the dose-escalation cohort, more than 75% of patients were male, and the mean age was about 55 years, with a range of about 23 to 80.

CDR1 and CDR2 are drawn from the germline V gene (reference sequence): MNHEY, SMNVEV. V and J are truncated by 6 bases and 0 bases respectively, leaving an intervening sequence of 16 bases. From the cysteine up to the phenylalanine, the CDR3 has a length of 16 residues. Of all the DNA, just the CDR3 is kept, 48 bases in frame from base 1. Broader findings and caveats from the paper: Which antigens the clonally expanded peripheral T cells were specific for was not determined. At doses from 0.1 to 3.0 mg/kg, clonal expansion was seen in both CD4+ and CD8+ blood T cells between baseline and week 6. After ivuxolimab, expanded clones were on average more numerous among CD8+ T cells than among CD4+ T cells. Low levels of normalized T-cell clonal expansion were also seen in some patients who did not respond. In the 0.1-3.0 mg/kg groups, partial responders were among the patients with the lowest normalized peripheral clonal expansion, particularly in CD8+ T cells.

Genomic DNA was isolated from the sorted cells so that the TCRbeta CDR3 region could be sequenced. TCRbeta CDR3 regions were sequenced using the immunoSEQ Assay. Imported from immuneACCESS, the table was reduced by TCRdb to in-frame sequences with V and J called. These copies leave out some clones; in studies compared against another copy, an unresolved V gene accounts for under half, and the cause of the remainder is not known. The sample contains some 14,000 clones, around 65% of them found a single time. The leading ten clones occupy approximately 8% of the sample. This clone was counted between two and nine times. Which antigen it targets is not known. Base qualities are not recorded, but no much larger clone differs from it by a single base. Patients with a history of autoimmune disease or receiving systemic immunosuppression were excluded from the trial. Peripheral blood for TCR sequencing was drawn from every dose cohort at baseline, at cycle 4 day 1 and at cycle 7 day 1. The samples were taken from a phase I, first-in-human, multicenter, open-label dose-escalation trial of ivuxolimab. Adults with locally advanced or metastatic melanoma, renal cell, hepatocellular, or head and neck squamous cell carcinoma were enrolled in the trial. Before TCR sequencing, CD4+ T cells and CD8+ T cells from peripheral blood were sorted into separate populations.

The starting material was CD4+ or CD8+ T cells sorted from blood, obtained in a trial of the OX40 agonist ivuxolimab. The chain couples TRBV27 to TRBJ2-3, and possibly TRBD2, on 7 matching bases. The origin of this receptor is an adult with an advanced solid tumor such as melanoma, head and neck, liver or kidney cancer. The CDR3 amino acid sequence is: CASREYAGASTDTQYF. At the DNA level, the sequence is TGTGCCAGCAGGGAATACGCGGGGGCTAGCACAGATACGCAGTATTTT.